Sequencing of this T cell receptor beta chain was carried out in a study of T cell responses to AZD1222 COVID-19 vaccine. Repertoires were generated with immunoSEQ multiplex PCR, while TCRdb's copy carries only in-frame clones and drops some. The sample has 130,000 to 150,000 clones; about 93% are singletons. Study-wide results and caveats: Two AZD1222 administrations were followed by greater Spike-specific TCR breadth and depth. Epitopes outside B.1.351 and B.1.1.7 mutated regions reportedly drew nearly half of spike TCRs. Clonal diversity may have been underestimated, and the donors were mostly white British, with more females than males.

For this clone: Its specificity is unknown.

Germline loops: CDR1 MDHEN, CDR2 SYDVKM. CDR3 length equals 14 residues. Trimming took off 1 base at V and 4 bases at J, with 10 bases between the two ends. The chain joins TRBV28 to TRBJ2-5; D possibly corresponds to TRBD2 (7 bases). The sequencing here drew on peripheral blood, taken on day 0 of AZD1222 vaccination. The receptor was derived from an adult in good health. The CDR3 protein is CASSLLRGGETQYF. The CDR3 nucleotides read TGTGCCAGCAGTTTATTAAGGGGGGGAGAGACCCAGTACTTC.